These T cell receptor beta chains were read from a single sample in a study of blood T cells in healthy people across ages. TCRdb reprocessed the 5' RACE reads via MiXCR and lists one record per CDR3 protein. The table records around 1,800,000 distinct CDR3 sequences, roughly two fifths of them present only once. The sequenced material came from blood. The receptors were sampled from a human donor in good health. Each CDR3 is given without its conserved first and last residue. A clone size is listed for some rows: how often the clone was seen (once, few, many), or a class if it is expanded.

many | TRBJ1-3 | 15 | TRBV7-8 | ASSLRTDSPSGNTIY
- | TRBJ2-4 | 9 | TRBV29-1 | SAVDPWEQY
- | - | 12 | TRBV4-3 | ASSPDKGSYEQY
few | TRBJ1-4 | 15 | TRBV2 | ASATGGEGYGVGKLF
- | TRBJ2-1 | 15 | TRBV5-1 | ASSSWGSGQGNNEQF
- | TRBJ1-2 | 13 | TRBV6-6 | ASRGQGWSFDGYT
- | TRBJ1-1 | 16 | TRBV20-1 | SARDQYRGPTLNTEAF
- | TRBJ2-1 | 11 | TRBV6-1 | ASRQAGYNEQF
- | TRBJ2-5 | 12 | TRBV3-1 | ASSGTKYQETQY
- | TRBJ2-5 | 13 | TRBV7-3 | ASSQSAGSGETQY
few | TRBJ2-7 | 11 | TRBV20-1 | SAFRGVVGEQY
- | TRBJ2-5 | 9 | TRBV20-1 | SAGVQETQY
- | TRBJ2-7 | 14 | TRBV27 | ASSLVSRLGPYEQY
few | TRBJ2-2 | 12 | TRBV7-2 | ASSLGGFTGELF
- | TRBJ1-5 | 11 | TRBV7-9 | ASSPADGQPQH
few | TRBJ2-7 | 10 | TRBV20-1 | SAREYGRAEY
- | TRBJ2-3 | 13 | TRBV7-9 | ASSVTGGNTDTQY
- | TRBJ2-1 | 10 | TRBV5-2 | ASNALAQEQF
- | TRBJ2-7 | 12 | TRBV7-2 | ASSPIPSSYEQY
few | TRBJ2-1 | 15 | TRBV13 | ASSTRQGSVVGNEQF
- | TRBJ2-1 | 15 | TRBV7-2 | ASSLASGRSSYNEQF
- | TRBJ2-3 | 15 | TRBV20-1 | SAEIPSGLGGTDTQY
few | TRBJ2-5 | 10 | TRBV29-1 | SVGYYQETQY
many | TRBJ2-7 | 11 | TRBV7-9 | ASSRPPDHEQY
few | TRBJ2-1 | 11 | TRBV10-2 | ASSEPHYNEQF
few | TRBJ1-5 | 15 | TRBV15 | ATSRDLARGANQPQH
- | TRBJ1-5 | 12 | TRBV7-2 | ASSQTVGNQPQH
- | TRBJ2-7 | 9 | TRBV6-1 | TTSINYEQY
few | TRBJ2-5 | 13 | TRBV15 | ATSRDRGGAETQY
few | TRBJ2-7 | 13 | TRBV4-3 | ASSLTGRGPYEQY
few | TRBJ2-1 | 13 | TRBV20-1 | SGSGAGGIHNEQF
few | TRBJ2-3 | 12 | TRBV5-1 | ASASGGARDTQY
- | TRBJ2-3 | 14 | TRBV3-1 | ASSPSRLYRGDTQY
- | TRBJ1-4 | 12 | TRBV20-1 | SASDTGWDEKLF
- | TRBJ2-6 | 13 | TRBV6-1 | AATTGHSGANVRT
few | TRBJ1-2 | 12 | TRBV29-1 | SVEGGRRNYGYT
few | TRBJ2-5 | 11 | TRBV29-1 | SVEGGNQETQY
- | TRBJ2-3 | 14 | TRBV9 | ASSGWRAASTDTQY
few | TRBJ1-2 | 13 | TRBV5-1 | ASSHDRGSNYGYT